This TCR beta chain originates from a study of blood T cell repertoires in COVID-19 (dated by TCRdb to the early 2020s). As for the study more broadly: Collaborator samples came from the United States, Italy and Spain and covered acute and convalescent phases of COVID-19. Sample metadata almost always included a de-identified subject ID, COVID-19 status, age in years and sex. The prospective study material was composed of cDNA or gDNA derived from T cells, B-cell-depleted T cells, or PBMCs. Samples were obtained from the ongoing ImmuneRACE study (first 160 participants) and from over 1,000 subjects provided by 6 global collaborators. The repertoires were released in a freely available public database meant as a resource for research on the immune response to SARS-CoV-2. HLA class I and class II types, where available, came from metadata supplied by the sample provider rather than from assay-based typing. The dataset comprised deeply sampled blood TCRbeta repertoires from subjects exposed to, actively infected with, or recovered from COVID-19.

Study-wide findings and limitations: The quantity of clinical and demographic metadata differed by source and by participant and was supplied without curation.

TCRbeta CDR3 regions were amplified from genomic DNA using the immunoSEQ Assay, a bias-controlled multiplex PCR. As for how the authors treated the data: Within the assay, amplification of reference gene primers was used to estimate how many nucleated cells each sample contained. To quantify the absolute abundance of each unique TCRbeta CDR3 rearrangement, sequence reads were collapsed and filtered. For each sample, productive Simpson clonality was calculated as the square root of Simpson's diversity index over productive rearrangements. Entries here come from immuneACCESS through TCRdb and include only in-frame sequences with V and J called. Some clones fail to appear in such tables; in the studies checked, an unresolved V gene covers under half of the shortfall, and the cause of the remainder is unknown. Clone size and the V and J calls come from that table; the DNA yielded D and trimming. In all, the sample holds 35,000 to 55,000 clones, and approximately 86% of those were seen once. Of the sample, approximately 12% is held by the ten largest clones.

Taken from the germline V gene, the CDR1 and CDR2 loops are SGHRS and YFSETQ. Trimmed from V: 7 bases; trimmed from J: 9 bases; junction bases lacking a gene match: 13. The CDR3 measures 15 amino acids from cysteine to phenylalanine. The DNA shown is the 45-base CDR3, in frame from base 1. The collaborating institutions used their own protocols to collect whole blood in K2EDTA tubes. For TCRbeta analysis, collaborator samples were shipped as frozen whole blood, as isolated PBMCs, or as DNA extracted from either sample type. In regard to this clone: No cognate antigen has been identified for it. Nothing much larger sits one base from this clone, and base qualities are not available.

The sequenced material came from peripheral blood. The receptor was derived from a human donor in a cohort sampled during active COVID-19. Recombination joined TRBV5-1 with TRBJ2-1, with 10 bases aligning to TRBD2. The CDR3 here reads CASSSSAGGPPEQFF. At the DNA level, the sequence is TGCGCCAGCTCTTCTTCAGCGGGGGGGCCGCCTGAGCAGTTCTTC.